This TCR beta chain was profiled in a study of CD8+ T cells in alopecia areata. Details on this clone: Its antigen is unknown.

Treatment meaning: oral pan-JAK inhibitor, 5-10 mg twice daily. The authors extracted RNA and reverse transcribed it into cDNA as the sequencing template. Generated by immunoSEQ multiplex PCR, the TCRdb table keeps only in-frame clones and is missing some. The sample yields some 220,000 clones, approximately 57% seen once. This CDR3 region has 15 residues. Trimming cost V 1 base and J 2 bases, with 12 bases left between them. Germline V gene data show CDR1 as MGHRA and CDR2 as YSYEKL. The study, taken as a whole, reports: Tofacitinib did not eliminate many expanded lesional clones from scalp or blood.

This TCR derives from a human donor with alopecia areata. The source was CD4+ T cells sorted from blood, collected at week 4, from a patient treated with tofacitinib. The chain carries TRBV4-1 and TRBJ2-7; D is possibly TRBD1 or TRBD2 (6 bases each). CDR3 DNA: TGCGCCAGCAGCCAAGGTGGAGGGGGGACCTACGAGCAGTACTTC. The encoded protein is CASSQGGGGTYEQYF.